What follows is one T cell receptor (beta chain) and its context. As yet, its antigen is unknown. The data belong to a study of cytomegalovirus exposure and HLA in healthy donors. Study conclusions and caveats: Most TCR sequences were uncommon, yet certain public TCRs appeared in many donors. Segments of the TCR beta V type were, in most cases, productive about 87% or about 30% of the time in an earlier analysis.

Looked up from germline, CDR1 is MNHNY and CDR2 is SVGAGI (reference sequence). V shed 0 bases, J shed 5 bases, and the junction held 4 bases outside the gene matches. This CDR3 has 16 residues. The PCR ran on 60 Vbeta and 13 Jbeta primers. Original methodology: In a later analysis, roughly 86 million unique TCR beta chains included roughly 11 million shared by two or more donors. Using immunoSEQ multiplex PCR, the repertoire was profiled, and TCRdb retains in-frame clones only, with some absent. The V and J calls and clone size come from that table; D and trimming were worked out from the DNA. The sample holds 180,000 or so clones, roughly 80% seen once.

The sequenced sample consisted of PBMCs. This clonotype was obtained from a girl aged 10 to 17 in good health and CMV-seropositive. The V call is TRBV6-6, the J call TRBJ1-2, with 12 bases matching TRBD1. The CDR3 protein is CASSYSRDRGLYGYTF. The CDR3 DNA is TGTGCCAGCAGTTACTCCCGGGACAGGGGGCTGTATGGCTACACCTTC.